This entry lists 3 T cell receptor beta chains sequenced from one sample in a study of T cell repertoires in aging, cancer and after chemotherapy. Peripheral blood genomic DNA, not sorted cells or RNA, was the template. A mixed TRB-A/B primer pool amplified rearranged TRB by multiplex touch-down PCR. TCRdb itself ran the multiplex PCR reads through MiXCR, one entry per CDR3 protein. The table lists around 6,200 distinct CDR3 sequences, 30% of them singletons. The sample comprised blood. Receptors originate from a human donor with a blood cancer.

V gene TRBV5-1 combines with J gene TRBJ1-4; D gene ambiguous. This CDR3 comprises 14 residues. Trimming removed 0 bases at V and 7 bases at J, with 10 bases between. Germline V gives CDR1 SGHRS, CDR2 YFSETQ. The CDR3 protein is CASSLEADLEKLFF. The CDR3 DNA reads TGCGCCAGCAGCTTGGAGGCGGACCTTGAAAAACTGTTTTTT.

Comments on this clonotype: This may stem from a read error, because a much larger clone lies one nucleotide away. The chain is built from TRBV6-6 and TRBJ2-5, with D possibly being TRBD2 (5 bases). The CDR3 has 15 residues. In germline, CDR1 is MNHNY, CDR2 SVGAGI (reference sequence). V was clipped by 8 bases and J by 4 bases, with 20 bases between them. CDR3 nucleotides: TGTGCCAGCGACGTAATTGAGGGTCCGATAGAGACCCAGTACTTC. Translation: CASDVIEGPIETQYF.

This clonotype showed up just a few times. The gene calls are TRBV27 and TRBJ1-5; D unresolved. This CDR3 is 16 amino acids long. The germline V and J ends were trimmed by 1 base and 0 bases, with 10 bases remaining between them. The germline V gene has CDR1 MNHEY and CDR2 SMNVEV (reference sequence). The CDR3, as DNA: TGTGCCAGCAGTTTATTACCACCTTATAGCAATCAGCCCCAGCATTTT. This encodes CASSLLPPYSNQPQHF.